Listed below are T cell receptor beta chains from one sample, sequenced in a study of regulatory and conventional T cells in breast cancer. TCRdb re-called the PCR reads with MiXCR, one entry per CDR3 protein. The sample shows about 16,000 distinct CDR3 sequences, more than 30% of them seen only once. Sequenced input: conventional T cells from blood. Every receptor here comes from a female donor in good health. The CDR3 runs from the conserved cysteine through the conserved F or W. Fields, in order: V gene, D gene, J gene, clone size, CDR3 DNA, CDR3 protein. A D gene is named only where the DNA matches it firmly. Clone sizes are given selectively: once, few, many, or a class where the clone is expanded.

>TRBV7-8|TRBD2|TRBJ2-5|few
TGTGCCAGCAGTCAACCGGGACTAGCGACGAAGACCCAGTACTTC
CASSQPGLATKTQYF
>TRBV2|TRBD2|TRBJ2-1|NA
TGTGCCAGCGGTATCCGTTCTAGCGGGAGCTATGAGCAGTTCTTC
CASGIRSSGSYEQFF
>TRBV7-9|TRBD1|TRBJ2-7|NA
TGTGCCAGCAGCTTAGTCTACAGGGGGCTAGGCGAGCAGTACTTC
CASSLVYRGLGEQYF
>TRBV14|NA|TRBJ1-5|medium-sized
TGTGCCAGCAGCCGGGGGGGGAACCAGCCCCAGCATTTT
CASSRGGNQPQHF
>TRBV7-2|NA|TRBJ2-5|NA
TGTGCCAGCAGCTTCGGGGGATCGGGGGAGACCCAGTACTTC
CASSFGGSGETQYF
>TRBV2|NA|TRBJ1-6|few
TGTGCCAGCAGCCGGGGGCGAGCTGATTCACCCCTCCACTTT
CASSRGRADSPLHF
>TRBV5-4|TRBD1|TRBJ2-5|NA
TGTGCCAGCAGCTTTAGCACAGGGGAGAAGACCCAGTACTTC
CASSFSTGEKTQYF
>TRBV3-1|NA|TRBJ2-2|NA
TGTGCCAGCAGTCATTCGCAGCTATCGAACACCGGGGAGCTGTTTTTT
CASSHSQLSNTGELFF
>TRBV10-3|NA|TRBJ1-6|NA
TGTGCCATCAGTGAGTCAGGGGCGAATAATTCACCCCTCCACTTT
CAISESGANNSPLHF
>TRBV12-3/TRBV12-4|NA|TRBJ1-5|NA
TGTGCCAGCACCACCGCTCGGAATCAGCCCCAGCATTTT
CASTTARNQPQHF